A selection of T cell receptor beta chains follows, all from one sample in a study of Ad26.COV2.S vaccination and SARS-CoV-2 variants. The table came from immunoSEQ multiplex PCR; TCRdb's copy has only in-frame clones and leaves some out. The sample lists 500,000 or so clones; 85% to 90% were seen once. The sample consisted of peripheral blood, taken in a trial of Ad26.COV2.S vaccine versus placebo. The receptors shown here come from a person between 18 and 65 years old who received the Ad26.COV2.S COVID-19 vaccine or a placebo. The conserved cysteine and the conserved F or W are not part of the CDR3 here.

V: TRBV14; CDR3: ASSQDWETQY
V: TRBV19; CDR3: ASSIFPRDSNYGYT
V: TRBV5-1; CDR3: ASSLRGFDTEAF
V: TRBV18; CDR3: ASSPLAGGPEETQY
V: TRBV7-3; CDR3: ASSLTMGAQAAF
V: TRBV7-2; CDR3: ASSLGWAGANTDTQY
V: TRBV3-1/TRBV3-2; CDR3: ASSQGQLDWADSPLH
V: TRBV4-1; CDR3: ASSPRDGNSPLH
V: TRBV7-2; CDR3: ASSGASGRETQY
V: TRBV10-3; CDR3: AITSAALSGNTIY
V: TRBV5-1; CDR3: ASSFDRRSGNTIY
V: TRBV19; CDR3: ASTRQGADTQY
V: TRBV5-1; CDR3: AAFGSSNQPQH
V: TRBV24-1; CDR3: ATGTSGVETQY
V: TRBV29-1; CDR3: SVRPGGGETQY
V: TRBV15; CDR3: ATSSELHSPLH
V: TRBV5-4; CDR3: ASSLKGSYEQY
V: TRBV11-2; CDR3: ASSSTVVVAYTEAF
V: TRBV9; CDR3: ASSVEPGGAADTQY
V: TRBV19; CDR3: ATPNPRRTGELF
V: TRBV4-2; CDR3: ASSQEGSNHQPQH
V: TRBV7-6; CDR3: ASSQEWGKGIQY
V: TRBV4-2; CDR3: ASSLYRGDQPQH
V: TRBV6-1; CDR3: ASSVYRGPSSYGYT
V: TRBV11-3; CDR3: ASSFSGGPEAF
V: TRBV5-6; CDR3: ASSLWTDIPEAF
V: TRBV9; CDR3: ASSEGLAGNFQETQY
V: TRBV4-1; CDR3: ASSYGHGNEKLF
V: TRBV7-9; CDR3: ASRVTGRHEQY
V: TRBV5-1; CDR3: ASSLRDSTNSPLH
V: TRBV7-2; CDR3: ASSLAGGSQPQH
V: TRBV2; CDR3: ASSETPGGYGYT
V: TRBV5-4; CDR3: ASSLGGPDSNQPQH
V: TRBV5-1; CDR3: ASSFPTGTGFTDTQY
V: TRBV7-2; CDR3: ASTGNWTDTQY
V: TRBV6-5; CDR3: ASSLSLGGNTIY
V: TRBV12-3/TRBV12-4; CDR3: ASSEQGGYT
V: TRBV27; CDR3: ASSFGVSNTGELF
V: TRBV7-8; CDR3: ASRPWTSGRPYY
V: TRBV12-3/TRBV12-4; CDR3: ASSVTRGTEAF
V: TRBV18; CDR3: ASSQQASLNQPQH
V: TRBV7-9; CDR3: ASSLEKLNYGYT
V: TRBV28; CDR3: ASRDGSSYNSPLH
V: TRBV12-3/TRBV12-4; CDR3: ASSRGSYNEQF
V: TRBV4-2; CDR3: ASSQDWTAGNTIY
V: TRBV28; CDR3: ASSLVREGPSGNTIY
V: TRBV11-2; CDR3: ASSLVGGNYEQY
V: TRBV7-2; CDR3: ASSLGLAGDEQF
V: TRBV3-1/TRBV3-2; CDR3: ASTPGGTNEKLF
V: TRBV11-3; CDR3: AIRTSGNNEQF